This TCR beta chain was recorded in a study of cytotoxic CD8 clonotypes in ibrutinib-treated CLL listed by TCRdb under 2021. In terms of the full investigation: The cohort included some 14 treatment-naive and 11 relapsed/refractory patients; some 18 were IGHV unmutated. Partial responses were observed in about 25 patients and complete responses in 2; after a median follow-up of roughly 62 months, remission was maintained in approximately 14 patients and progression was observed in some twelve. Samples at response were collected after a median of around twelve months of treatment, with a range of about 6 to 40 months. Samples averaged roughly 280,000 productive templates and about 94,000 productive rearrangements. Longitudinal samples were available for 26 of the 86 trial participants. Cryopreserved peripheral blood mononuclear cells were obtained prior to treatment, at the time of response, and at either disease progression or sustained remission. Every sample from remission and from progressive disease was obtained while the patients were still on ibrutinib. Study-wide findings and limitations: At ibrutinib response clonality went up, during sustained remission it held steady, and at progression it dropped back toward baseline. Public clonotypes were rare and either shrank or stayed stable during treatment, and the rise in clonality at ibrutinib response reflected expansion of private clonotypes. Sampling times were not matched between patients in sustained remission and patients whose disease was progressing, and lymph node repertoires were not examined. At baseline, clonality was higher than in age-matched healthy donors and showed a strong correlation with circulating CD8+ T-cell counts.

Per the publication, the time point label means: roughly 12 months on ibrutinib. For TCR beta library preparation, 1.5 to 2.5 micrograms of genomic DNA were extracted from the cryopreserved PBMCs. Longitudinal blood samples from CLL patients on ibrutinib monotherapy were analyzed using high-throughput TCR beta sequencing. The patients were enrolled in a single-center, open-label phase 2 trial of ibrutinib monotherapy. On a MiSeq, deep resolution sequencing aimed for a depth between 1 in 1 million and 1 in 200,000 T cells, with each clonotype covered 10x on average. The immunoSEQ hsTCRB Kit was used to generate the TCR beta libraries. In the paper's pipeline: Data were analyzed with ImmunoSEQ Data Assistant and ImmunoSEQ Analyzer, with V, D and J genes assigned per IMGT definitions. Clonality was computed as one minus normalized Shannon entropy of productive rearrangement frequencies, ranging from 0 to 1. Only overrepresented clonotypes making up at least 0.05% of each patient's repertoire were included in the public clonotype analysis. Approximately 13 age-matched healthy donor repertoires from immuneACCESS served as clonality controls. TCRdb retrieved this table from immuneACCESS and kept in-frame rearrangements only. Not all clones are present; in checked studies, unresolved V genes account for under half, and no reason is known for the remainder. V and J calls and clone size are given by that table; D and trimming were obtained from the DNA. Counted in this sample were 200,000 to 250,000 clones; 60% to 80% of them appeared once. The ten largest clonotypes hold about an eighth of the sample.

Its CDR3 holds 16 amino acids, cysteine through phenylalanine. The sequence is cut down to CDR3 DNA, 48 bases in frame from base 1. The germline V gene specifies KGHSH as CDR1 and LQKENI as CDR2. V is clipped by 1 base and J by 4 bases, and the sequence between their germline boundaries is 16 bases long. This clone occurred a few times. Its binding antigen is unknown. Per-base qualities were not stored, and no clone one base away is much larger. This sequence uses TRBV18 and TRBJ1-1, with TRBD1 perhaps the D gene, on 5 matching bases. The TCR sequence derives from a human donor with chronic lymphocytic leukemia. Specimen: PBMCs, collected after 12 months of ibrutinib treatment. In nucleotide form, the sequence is TGTGCCAGCTCACCACGTACGACAGAGACCTTCACTGAAGCTTTCTTT. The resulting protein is CASSPRTTETFTEAFF.